One and the same sample provided the 11 T cell receptor beta chains below, sequenced in a study of human T cells and chemical hapten exposure. Time point of the sample: patch test 2, 6 weeks after DPC sensitization. Regarding treatment: therapeutic diphenylcyclopropenone sensitization with weekly scalp DPC. In TCRdb, the RACE reads were re-called with MiXCR into one record per CDR3 protein. The sample has under 100,000 distinct CDR3 sequences; 10% to 13% are singletons. The sample consisted of whole blood, taken in connection with sensitization to the hapten diphenylcyclopropenone (DPC). Every receptor here comes from a woman aged 30 to 39 with alopecia areata. Some clones in this sample may be carry-over from other donors' samples.

This clonotype was counted many times. V and J are TRBV20-1 and TRBJ1-2; D gene uncertain. Germline CDR1 is DFQATT and CDR2 is SNEGSKA (reference sequence). The CDR3 covers 12 residues. The V end lost 6 bases, the J end lost 0 bases, and 8 bases lay between the germline ends. CDR3 nucleotide sequence: TGCAGTGCGAGCCTACCTAACTATGGCTACACCTTC. Its protein is CSASLPNYGYTF.

This rearrangement joins TRBV5-1 to TRBJ2-3, with TRBD1 identical over 9 bases. The CDR3 contains 15 residues. Germline values: CDR1 SGHRS, CDR2 YFSETQ. V shed 4 bases, J shed 3 bases, and the junction held 6 bases outside the gene matches. The CDR3 region has the DNA TGCGCCAGCAGCATCGGGACAGGGCAGACAGATACGCAGTATTTT. Translated, it gives CASSIGTGQTDTQYF.

Notes on this clonotype: The junction departs from the called germline gene at one end, perhaps through a read error. V and J are TRBV4-1 and TRBJ2-3; weak D call: TRBD1 (6 bases). CDR1 and CDR2 from the germline V gene are MGHRA and YSYEKL. This CDR3 has 14 amino acids. CDR3 loop: CVSTRTENTDTQYF. In DNA form, the CDR3 reads TGCGTCAGCACCCGGACAGAAAACACAGATACGCAGTATTTT.

This clonotype has just a few counts. The V call is TRBV7-3, the J call TRBJ2-7, with TRBD1 identical over 8 bases. Trimming cost V 4 bases and J 0 bases; bases outside gene matches: 11. Germline-derived CDR1 and CDR2 are SGHTA and FQGTGA. The CDR3 spans 17 residues. The CDR3 loop reads CASSSGQGWLSSYEQYF. CDR3 in DNA: TGTGCCAGCAGCTCTGGACAGGGATGGCTTAGCTCCTACGAGCAGTACTTC. The entire variable domain, with the rest obtained from reference TRBV7-3 and TRBJ2-7, is as follows: GAGVSQTPSNKVTEKGKYVELRCDPISGHTALYWYRQSLGQGPEFLIYFQGTGAADDSGLPNDRFFAVRPEGSVSTLKIQRTERGDSAVYLCASSSGQGWLSSYEQYFGPGTRLTVT.

Many counts were recorded for this clonotype. The chain recombines TRBV7-8 with TRBJ2-1; D uncertain. In germline, CDR1 is SGHVS, CDR2 FQNEAQ. The CDR3 has 15 amino acids. Trimming stripped 5 bases from V and 6 bases from J, with 17 bases between. The CDR3 reads CASSLRRQVRNEQFF. The CDR3 coding sequence is TGTGCCAGCAGCCTTAGACGCCAGGTTCGCAATGAGCAGTTCTTC.

In this sample, this clonotype turned up a few times. The chain employs TRBV10-3 and TRBJ2-1; 10 bases are a match to TRBD1. Trimming took 4 bases from V and 6 from J; bases not matched to a gene: 3. Germline V gene data show CDR1 as ENHRY and CDR2 as SYGVKD. The CDR3 runs to 14 residues. CDR3 sequence: CAISGQGAPNEQFF. CDR3 in DNA: TGTGCCATCAGTGGACAGGGGGCTCCCAATGAGCAGTTCTTC.

This clonotype was counted many times. The rearrangement uses TRBV12-3 or TRBV12-4 and TRBJ2-7; 8 nucleotides agree with TRBD2. Trimming removed 3 bases from V and 7 bases from J; junction bases left unmatched: 8. This CDR3 is 14 amino acids long. CDR3 loop: CASSFSREGGEQYF. In DNA, the CDR3 is TGTGCCAGCAGTTTCTCACGGGAGGGTGGGGAGCAGTACTTC.

The chain combines TRBV27 with TRBJ2-3, with D possibly matching TRBD1 (6 bases). This CDR3 is 16 amino acids long. Trimming took off 7 bases at V and 5 bases at J, with 22 bases between the two ends. The germline gives CDR1 MNHEY, CDR2 SMNVEV (reference sequence). The CDR3 is CASNTGLASGEDTQYF. CDR3 nucleotides: TGTGCCAGCAACACGGGGCTAGCATCAGGGGAAGATACGCAGTATTTT.

Only a few counts were recorded for this clonotype. The chain links TRBV6-6 to TRBJ2-7; D unresolved. This CDR3 contains 13 residues. Trimming took off 4 bases at V and 0 bases at J, with 7 bases between the two ends. The germline V gene has CDR1 MNHNY and CDR2 SVGAGI (reference sequence). Written as DNA, the CDR3 is TGTGCCAGCAGTTCTAGGAGCTCCTACGAGCAGTACTTC. The encoded protein is CASSSRSSYEQYF.

This clonotype was recorded a few times. V gene TRBV6-2 or TRBV6-3 combines with J gene TRBJ1-5; 7 nucleotides line up with TRBD1. The ends lost 4 bases at V and 0 bases at J; junction bases unmatched: 12. In germline, CDR1 is MNHEY, CDR2 SVGEGT. The CDR3 contains 18 residues. This chain's CDR3 is CASSFDPRQGNSNQPQHF. The DNA for the CDR3 is TGTGCCAGCAGTTTCGACCCCCGACAGGGAAATAGCAATCAGCCCCAGCATTTT.

This clonotype was seen only a few times. This chain links TRBV28 with TRBJ2-4, with D possibly matching TRBD2 (5 bases). This CDR3 is 16 amino acids long. Trimming took 5 bases from V and 0 from J, leaving 14 bases between them. Germline CDR1 MDHEN, CDR2 SYDVKM. The CDR3 spells CASSPPGSLAKNIQYF. The CDR3 bases are TGTGCCAGCAGTCCGCCGGGGTCACTAGCCAAAAACATTCAGTACTTC.